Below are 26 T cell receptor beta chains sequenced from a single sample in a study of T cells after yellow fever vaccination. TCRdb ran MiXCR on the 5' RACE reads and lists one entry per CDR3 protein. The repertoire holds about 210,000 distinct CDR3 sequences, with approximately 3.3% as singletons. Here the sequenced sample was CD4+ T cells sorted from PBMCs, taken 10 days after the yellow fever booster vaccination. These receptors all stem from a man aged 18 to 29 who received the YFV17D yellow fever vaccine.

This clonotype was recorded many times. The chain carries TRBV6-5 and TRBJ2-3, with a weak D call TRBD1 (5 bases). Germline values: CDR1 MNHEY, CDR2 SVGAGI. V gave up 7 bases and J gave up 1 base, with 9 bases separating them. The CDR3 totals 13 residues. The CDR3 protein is CASKGAGTDTQYF. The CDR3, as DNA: TGTGCCAGCAAAGGGGCCGGCACAGATACGCAGTATTTT.

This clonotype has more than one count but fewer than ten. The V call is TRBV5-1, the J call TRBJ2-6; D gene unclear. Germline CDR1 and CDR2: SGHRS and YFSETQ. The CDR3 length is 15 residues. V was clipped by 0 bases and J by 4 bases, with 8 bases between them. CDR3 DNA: TGCGCCAGCAGCTTGGTATCCGCCGGGGCCAACGTCCTGACTTTC. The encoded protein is CASSLVSAGANVLTF.

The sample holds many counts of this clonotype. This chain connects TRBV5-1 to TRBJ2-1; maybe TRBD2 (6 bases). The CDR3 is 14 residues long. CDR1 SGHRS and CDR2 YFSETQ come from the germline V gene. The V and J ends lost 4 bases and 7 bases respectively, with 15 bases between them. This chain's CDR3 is CASSRGEDGNEQFF. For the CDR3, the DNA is TGCGCCAGCAGCCGCGGGGAAGATGGTAATGAGCAGTTCTTC.

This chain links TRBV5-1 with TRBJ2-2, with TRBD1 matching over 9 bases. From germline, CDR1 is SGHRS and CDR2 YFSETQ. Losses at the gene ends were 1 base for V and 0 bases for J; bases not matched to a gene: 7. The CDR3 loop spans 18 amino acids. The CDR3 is CASSLYGTGLSNTGELFF. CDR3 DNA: TGCGCCAGCAGCTTGTACGGGACAGGGCTTTCGAACACCGGGGAGCTGTTTTTT.

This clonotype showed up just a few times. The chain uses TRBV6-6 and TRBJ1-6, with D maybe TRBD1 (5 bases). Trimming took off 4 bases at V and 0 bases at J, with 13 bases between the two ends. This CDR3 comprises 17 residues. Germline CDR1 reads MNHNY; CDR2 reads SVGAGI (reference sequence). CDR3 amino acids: CASSWPGRSSYNSPLHF. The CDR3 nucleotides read TGTGCCAGCAGTTGGCCAGGGCGTAGCTCCTATAATTCACCCCTCCACTTT.

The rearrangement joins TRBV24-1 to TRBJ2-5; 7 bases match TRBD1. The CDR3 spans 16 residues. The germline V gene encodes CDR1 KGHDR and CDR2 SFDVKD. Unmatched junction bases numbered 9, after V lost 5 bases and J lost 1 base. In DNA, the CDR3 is TGTGCCACCAGTGCCCTGGGGACAGAGGGCCAAGAGACCCAGTACTTC. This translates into CATSALGTEGQETQYF.

CDR3 bases: TGTGCCAGCAGCCAAGTTTCGGGACTAGCGGGGGGCAACACCGGGGAGCTGTTTTTT. It is translated as CASSQVSGLAGGNTGELFF. The rearrangement joins TRBV4-2 to TRBJ2-2, with TRBD2 identical over 15 bases. Germline loops: CDR1 LGHNA, CDR2 YNFKEQ. CDR3 length: 19 amino acids. V lost 1 base and J lost 2; bases outside the gene matches: 5.

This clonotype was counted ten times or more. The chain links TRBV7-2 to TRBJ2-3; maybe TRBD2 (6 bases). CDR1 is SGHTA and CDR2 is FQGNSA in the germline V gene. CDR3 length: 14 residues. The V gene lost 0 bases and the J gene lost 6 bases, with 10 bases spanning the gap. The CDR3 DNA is TGTGCCAGCAGCTTAGCGGGGGGTAGGGATACGCAGTATTTT. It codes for CASSLAGGRDTQYF.

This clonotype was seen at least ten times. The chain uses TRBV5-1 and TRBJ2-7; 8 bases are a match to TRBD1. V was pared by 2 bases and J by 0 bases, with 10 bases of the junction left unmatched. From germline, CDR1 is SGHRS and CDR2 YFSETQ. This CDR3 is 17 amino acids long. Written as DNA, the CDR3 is TGCGCCAGCAGCTTAGGGCAGGGGGCTTCCAGCTCCTACGAGCAGTACTTC. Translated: CASSLGQGASSSYEQYF.

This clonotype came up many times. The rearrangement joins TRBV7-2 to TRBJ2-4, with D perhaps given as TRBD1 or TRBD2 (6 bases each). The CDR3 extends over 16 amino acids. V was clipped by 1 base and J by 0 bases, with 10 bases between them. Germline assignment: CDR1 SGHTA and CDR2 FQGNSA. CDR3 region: CASSLEGGLAKNIQYF. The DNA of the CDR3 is TGTGCCAGCAGCTTAGAAGGGGGACTAGCCAAAAACATTCAGTACTTC.

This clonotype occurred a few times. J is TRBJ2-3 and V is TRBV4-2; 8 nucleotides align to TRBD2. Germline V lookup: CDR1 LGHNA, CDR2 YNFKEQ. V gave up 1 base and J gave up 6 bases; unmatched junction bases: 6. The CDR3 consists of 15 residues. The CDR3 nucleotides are TGTGCCAGCAGCCAAGGACTAGCGAACTTTGATACGCAGTATTTT. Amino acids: CASSQGLANFDTQYF.

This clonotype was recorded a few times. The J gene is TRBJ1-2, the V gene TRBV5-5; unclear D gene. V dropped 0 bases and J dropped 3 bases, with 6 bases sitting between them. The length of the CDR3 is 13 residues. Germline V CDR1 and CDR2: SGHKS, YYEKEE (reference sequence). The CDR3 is CASSLVLYYGYTF. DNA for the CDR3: TGTGCCAGCAGCTTGGTCCTCTACTATGGCTACACCTTC.

CDR3 nucleotide sequence: TGTGCCAGCAGCTTCGTCCCCGGGACGCCTGATGGCTACACCTTC. Its translation: CASSFVPGTPDGYTF. The chain is built from TRBV5-5 and TRBJ1-2; D perhaps matches TRBD1 (5 bases). Trimming took 2 bases from V and 6 from J, leaving 17 bases between them. CDR1 and CDR2 (germline): SGHKS, YYEKEE (reference sequence). This CDR3 has 15 residues.

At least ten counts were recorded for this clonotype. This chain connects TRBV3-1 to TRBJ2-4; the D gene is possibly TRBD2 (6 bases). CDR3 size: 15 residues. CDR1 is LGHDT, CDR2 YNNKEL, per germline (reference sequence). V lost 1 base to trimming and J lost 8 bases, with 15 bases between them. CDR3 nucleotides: TGTGCCAGCAGCCAAGTTCTTACTAGCAACCACATTCAGTACTTC. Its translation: CASSQVLTSNHIQYF.

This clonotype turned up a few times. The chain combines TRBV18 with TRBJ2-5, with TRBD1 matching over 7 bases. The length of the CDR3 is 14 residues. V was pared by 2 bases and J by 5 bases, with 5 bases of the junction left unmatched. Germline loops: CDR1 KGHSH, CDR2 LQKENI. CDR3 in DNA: TGTGCCAGCTCACCAATACAGGGGATGGAGACCCAGTACTTC. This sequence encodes CASSPIQGMETQYF.

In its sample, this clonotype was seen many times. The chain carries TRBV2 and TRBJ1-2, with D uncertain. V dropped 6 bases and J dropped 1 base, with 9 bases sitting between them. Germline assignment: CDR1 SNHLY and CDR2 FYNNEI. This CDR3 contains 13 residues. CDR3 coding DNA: TGTGCCAGCAGCCGCGGAGTTAACTATGGCTACACCTTC. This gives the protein CASSRGVNYGYTF.

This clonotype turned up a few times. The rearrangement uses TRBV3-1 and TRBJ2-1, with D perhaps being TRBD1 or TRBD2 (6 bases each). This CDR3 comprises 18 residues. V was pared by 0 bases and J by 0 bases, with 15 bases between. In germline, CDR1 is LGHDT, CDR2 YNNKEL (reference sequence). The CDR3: CASSQDLGPGASYNEQFF. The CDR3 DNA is TGTGCCAGCAGCCAAGATCTTGGTCCGGGGGCCTCCTACAATGAGCAGTTCTTC.

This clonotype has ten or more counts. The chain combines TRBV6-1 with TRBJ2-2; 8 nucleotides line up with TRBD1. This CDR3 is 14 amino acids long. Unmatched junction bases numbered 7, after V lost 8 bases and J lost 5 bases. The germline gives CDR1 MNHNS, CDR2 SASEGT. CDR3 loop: CASSRTGRTGELFF. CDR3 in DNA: TGTGCCAGCTCTCGGACAGGGAGGACCGGGGAGCTGTTTTTT.

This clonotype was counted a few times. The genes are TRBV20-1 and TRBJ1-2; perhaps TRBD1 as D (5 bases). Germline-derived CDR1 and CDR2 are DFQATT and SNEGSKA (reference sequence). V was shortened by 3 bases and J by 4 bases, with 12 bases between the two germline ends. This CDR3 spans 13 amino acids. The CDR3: CSARTVDSYGYTF. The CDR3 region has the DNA TGCAGTGCTAGGACAGTCGATAGCTATGGCTACACCTTC.

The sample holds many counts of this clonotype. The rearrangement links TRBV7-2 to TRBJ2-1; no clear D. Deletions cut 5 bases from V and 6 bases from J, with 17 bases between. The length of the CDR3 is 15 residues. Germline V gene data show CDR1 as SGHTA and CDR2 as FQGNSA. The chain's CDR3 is CASSPYMGNSNEQFF. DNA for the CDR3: TGTGCCAGCAGCCCGTACATGGGGAATTCCAATGAGCAGTTCTTC.

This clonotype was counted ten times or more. In nucleotides, the CDR3 is TGCGCCAGCACCCGGATCGGGGGGGCGACGCAAGAGACCCAGTACTTC. It encodes CASTRIGGATQETQYF. This sequence joins TRBV5-1 and TRBJ2-5, with 8 positions matching TRBD2. The CDR3 is 16 amino acids. Germline V gene lookup returns CDR1 SGHRS and CDR2 YFSETQ. The J segment lost 2 bases and the V segment lost 6 bases, leaving 12 bases of the junction unmatched. Filled out from reference TRBV5-1 and TRBJ2-5, the complete variable domain reads KAGVTQTPRYLIKTRGQQVTLSCSPISGHRSVSWYQQTPGQGLQFLFEYFSETQRNKGNFPGRFSGRQFSNSRSEMNVSTLELGDSALYLCASTRIGGATQETQYFGPGTRLLVL.

The CDR3 bases are TGCAGTGCTACCAATCCCCTCGGGACTAGCGGGGGCAGCACAGATACGCAGTATTTT. Its protein product is CSATNPLGTSGGSTDTQYF. This sequence joins TRBV20-1 and TRBJ2-3; 14 nucleotides line up with TRBD2. Per germline, CDR1 DFQATT and CDR2 SNEGSKA (reference sequence). The CDR3 spans 19 residues. V was pared by 4 bases and J by 0 bases, with 12 bases of the junction left unmatched.

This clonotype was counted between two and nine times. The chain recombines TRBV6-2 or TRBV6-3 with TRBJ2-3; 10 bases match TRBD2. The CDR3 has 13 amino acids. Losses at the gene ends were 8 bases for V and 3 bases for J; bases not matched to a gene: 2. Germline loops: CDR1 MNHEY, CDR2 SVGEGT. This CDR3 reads CASLLAGTDTQYF. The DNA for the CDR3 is TGTGCCAGCCTACTAGCGGGGACAGATACGCAGTATTTT.

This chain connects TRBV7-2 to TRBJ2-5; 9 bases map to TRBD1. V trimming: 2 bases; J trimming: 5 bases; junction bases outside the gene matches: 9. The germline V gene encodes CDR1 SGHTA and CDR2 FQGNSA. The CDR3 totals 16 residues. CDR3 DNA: TGTGCCAGCAGCTTATCCGGGACAGGGATGTTTGAGACCCAGTACTTC. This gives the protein CASSLSGTGMFETQYF.

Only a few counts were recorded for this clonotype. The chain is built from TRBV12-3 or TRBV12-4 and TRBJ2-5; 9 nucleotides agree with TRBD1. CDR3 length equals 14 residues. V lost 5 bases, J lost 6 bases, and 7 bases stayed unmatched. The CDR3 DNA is TGTGCCAGCAGTCTAGGGACAGGGATAAAGACCCAGTACTTC. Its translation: CASSLGTGIKTQYF.

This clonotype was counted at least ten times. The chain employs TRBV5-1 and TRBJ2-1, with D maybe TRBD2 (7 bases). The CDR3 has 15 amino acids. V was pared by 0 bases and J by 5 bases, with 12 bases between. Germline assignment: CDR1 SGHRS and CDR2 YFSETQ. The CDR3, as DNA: TGCGCCAGCAGCTTGGGGCGGGGGCTAAACAATGAGCAGTTCTTC. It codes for CASSLGRGLNNEQFF.